This T cell receptor (beta chain) originates from a study of blood T cell repertoires in COVID-19 (dated by TCRdb to 2018 to 2021). As for the study more broadly: Samples covering the acute and convalescent phases of COVID-19 were provided by collaborators in the United States, Italy and Spain. The prospective study material was composed of cDNA or gDNA derived from T cells, B-cell-depleted T cells, or PBMCs. The dataset comprised deeply sampled blood TCRbeta repertoires from subjects exposed to, actively infected with, or recovered from COVID-19. The repertoires were made available in a free public database intended to serve as a resource for research on the immune response to SARS-CoV-2. The samples were drawn from two sources: the first 160 participants of the ongoing ImmuneRACE study, and some 1,300 subjects contributed by 6 global collaborators. The sample metadata nearly always contained a de-identified subject ID, COVID-19 status, age in years and sex. Where available, HLA class I and class II types were obtained from metadata supplied by the sample provider rather than from assay-based typing. The full study reports these points: Clinical and demographic metadata were provided uncurated, with the amount varying by source and participant.

Whole blood was collected in K2EDTA tubes by collaborating institutions according to the institutions' own protocols. For TCRbeta analysis, collaborators shipped samples in one of three forms: frozen whole blood, isolated PBMCs, or DNA extracted from either of those sample types. From the germline V gene, CDR1 is SGHAT and CDR2 is FQNNGV. The CDR3 measures 13 amino acids from cysteine to phenylalanine. Only the CDR3 DNA stays, 39 bases, in frame from base 1. Trimmed from V: 9 bases; trimmed from J: 4 bases; junction bases lacking a gene match: 6. TCRbeta CDR3 regions were amplified from genomic DNA by means of the immunoSEQ Assay, a bias-controlled multiplex PCR. Turning to the authors' computational methods: Within the assay, amplification of reference gene primers was used to estimate how many nucleated cells each sample contained. To quantify the absolute abundance of each unique TCRbeta CDR3 rearrangement, sequence reads were collapsed and filtered. For each sample, productive Simpson clonality was calculated as the square root of Simpson's diversity index across productive rearrangements. TCRdb obtained this table from immuneACCESS and retained in-frame rearrangements with V and J assigned. These tables miss some clones; where compared with another copy, unresolved V genes account for less than half of the shortfall, and the remainder is unexplained. D and trimming were read from the DNA, whereas the V and J calls and clone size are those reported in that table. For this sample the table gives around 250,000 clones, of which over 75% were detected only once. The leading ten clones occupy 0.7% of the sample.

This clone was counted a few times. It has no known antigen specificity. Base qualities are not recorded, but no much larger clone differs from it by a single base. The TCR originated in a human donor in a cohort sampled during active COVID-19. The chain is encoded by TRBV11-2 joined to TRBJ2-7; 10 middle bases align to TRBD2. Sequenced: peripheral blood. The CDR3 amino acid sequence is: CASQLAGVYEQYF. The nucleotide sequence is TGTGCCAGTCAGCTAGCGGGAGTTTACGAGCAGTACTTC. The full variable domain, with segments outside the CDR3 supplied by the reference TRBV11-2 and TRBJ2-7 proteins, appears as EAGVAQSPRYKIIEKRQSVAFWCNPISGHATLYWYQQILGQGPKLLIQFQNNGVVDDSQLPKDRFSAERLKGVDSTLKIQPAKLEDSAVYLCASQLAGVYEQYFGPGTRLTVT.